The 19 T cell receptor beta chains below were found in one sample sequenced in a study of blood T cell repertoires in COVID-19. TCRdb's copy holds only in-frame clones and misses some; the assay was immunoSEQ multiplex PCR. Seen here are 200,000 to 300,000 clones, roughly 84% observed once, and the top ten hold around 2%. Input material: peripheral blood. The source is a man aged 40-50 years who had recovered from COVID-19.

The chain has TRBV2 and TRBJ2-1, with 7 bases fitting TRBD1. V trimming: 2 bases; J trimming: 6 bases; junction bases outside the gene matches: 10. The CDR3 runs to 16 residues. CDR1 SNHLY and CDR2 FYNNEI come from the germline V gene. The CDR3 DNA follows: TGTGCCAGCAGTGAATTACAGGGGTTTGAGGGCAATGAGCAGTTCTTC. Encoded protein: CASSELQGFEGNEQFF.

The rearrangement links TRBV3-1 (or the pseudogene TRBV3-2) to TRBJ1-1; D is unclear. Germline-derived CDR1 and CDR2 are LGHDT and YNNKEL (reference sequence). CDR3 length: 14 amino acids. Trimming took 0 bases from V and 5 from J, leaving 10 bases between them. CDR3 in amino acids: CASSQEAGTTEAFF. CDR3 DNA sequence: TGTGCCAGCAGCCAAGAGGCGGGAACGACTGAAGCTTTCTTT.

This clone was seen only a few times. This chain uses TRBV4-3 with TRBJ2-1; TRBD2 is a possible D gene (7 bases). CDR1 and CDR2 (germline): LGHNA, YSLEER. Trimming took 0 bases from V and 3 from J, leaving 30 bases between them. The CDR3 length is 22 residues. The CDR3 region has the DNA TGCGCCAGCAGCCAAGAGAGGGGGGGGAGGGGTATCTTGGAGGCGGACTACAATGAGCAGTTCTTC. As protein: CASSQERGGRGILEADYNEQFF.

V and J are TRBV30 and TRBJ2-2; D gene unclear. V was clipped by 2 bases and J by 2 bases, with 6 bases between them. Germline CDR1 is GTSNPN and CDR2 is SVGIG (reference sequence). The CDR3 is 13 amino acids. CDR3 DNA sequence: TGTGCCTGGAGTACTGGTAACACCGGGGAGCTGTTTTTT. The encoded protein is CAWSTGNTGELFF.

CDR3 sequence: CSVVRAGSEQFF. CDR3 nucleotide sequence: TGCAGCGTTGTGCGAGCAGGGTCTGAGCAGTTCTTC. The rearrangement joins TRBV29-1 to TRBJ2-1; D might be TRBD1 (5 bases). CDR1 and CDR2 (germline): SQVTM, ANQGSEA. This CDR3 region has 12 residues. Between the trimmed V and J ends, which lost 4 bases and 9 bases, there was a span of 13 bases.

The chain recombines TRBV30 with TRBJ1-4; D is unclear. The CDR3 runs to 15 residues. Germline V lookup: CDR1 GTSNPN, CDR2 SVGIG (reference sequence). V was pared by 0 bases and J by 7 bases, with 15 bases between. CDR3 region: CAWSVAAKWTEKLFF. CDR3 nucleotide sequence: TGTGCCTGGAGTGTAGCGGCTAAATGGACTGAAAAACTGTTTTTT.

This chain joins TRBV24-1 and TRBJ2-3, with 8 bases fitting TRBD2. After removal of 2 bases from V and 5 bases from J, the junction contained 8 bases not matched to a gene. From germline, CDR1 is KGHDR and CDR2 SFDVKD. The CDR3 is 16 residues long. The CDR3 nucleotides read TGTGCCACCAGTGATTCATCCGGGAGGGCCGGAGATACGCAGTATTTT. This codes for CATSDSSGRAGDTQYF.

This clone showed up just a few times. The chain is built from TRBV2 and TRBJ2-6; weak D call: TRBD1 (6 bases). The CDR3 has 14 amino acids. V shed 7 bases and J shed 2 bases, with 9 bases lying between them. CDR1 and CDR2 from the germline V gene are SNHLY and FYNNEI. Here the CDR3 DNA reads TGTGCCAGCACAGACAGGCCTGGGGCCAACGTCCTGACTTTC. Translation: CASTDRPGANVLTF.

This chain joins TRBV4-3 and TRBJ2-1, with D perhaps matching TRBD2 (6 bases). The CDR3 runs 14 residues. Germline CDR1 is LGHNA and CDR2 is YSLEER. The ends were cut back, 1 base at V and 11 bases at J, with 15 bases in the middle. Here the CDR3 reads CASSQGASVAKQFF. The CDR3 region has the DNA TGCGCCAGCAGCCAAGGAGCTAGCGTCGCGAAGCAGTTCTTC.

The chain joins TRBV5-8 to TRBJ1-1, with D unresolved. The germline gives CDR1 SGHTS, CDR2 YDEGEE. The CDR3 is made up of 12 amino acids. Trimming left V 0 bases short and J 7 bases short, with 7 bases between. CDR3 region: CASSLGQDEAFF. The CDR3 nucleotides are TGTGCCAGCAGCTTGGGGCAGGATGAAGCTTTCTTT.

The chain couples TRBV7-8 to TRBJ2-1; no clear D. V was cut by 5 bases and J by 10 bases, with 18 bases left in between. Looked up from germline, CDR1 is SGHVS and CDR2 is FQNEAQ. CDR3 size: 14 residues. Written as DNA, the CDR3 is TGTGCCAGCAGCCACGCTCCAGCGCAATGGGAGCAGTTCTTC. Translated, it gives CASSHAPAQWEQFF.

This clone was recorded a few times. Other DNA sequences of this sample code for an identical CDR3. V gene TRBV20-1 combines with J gene TRBJ1-1; perhaps TRBD1 as D (6 bases). Trimming shortened V by 2 bases and J by 8 bases, and 9 bases separated the two germline ends. The V gene's germline CDR1 is DFQATT and CDR2 SNEGSKA (reference sequence). The CDR3 is made up of 11 amino acids. The CDR3 sequence is CSARRTAEAFF. The CDR3 DNA is TGCAGTGCTAGAAGGACAGCCGAAGCTTTCTTT.

The chain combines TRBV18 with TRBJ2-7; 7 positions match TRBD1. The length of the CDR3 is 14 residues. V lost 3 bases to trimming and J lost 1 base; unmatched junction nucleotides: 3. Per the germline V gene, CDR1 is KGHSH and CDR2 is LQKENI. CDR3 protein: CASSPGTVSYEQYF. CDR3 sequence (DNA): TGTGCCAGCTCACCCGGGACAGTATCCTACGAGCAGTACTTC.

J is TRBJ1-5 and V is TRBV7-2; 7 bases are shared with TRBD1. The CDR3 extends over 16 amino acids. The ends lost 1 base at V and 6 bases at J; junction bases unmatched: 9. Germline values: CDR1 SGHTA, CDR2 FQGNSA. The CDR3 is CASSLVSPGGGQPQHF. The CDR3 DNA is TGTGCCAGCAGCTTAGTGTCCCCAGGGGGAGGTCAGCCCCAGCATTTT.

The rearrangement uses TRBV5-6 and TRBJ2-7; 8 bases map to TRBD2. Germline V lookup: CDR1 SGHDT, CDR2 YYEEEE. After removal of 0 bases from V and 4 bases from J, the junction contained 6 bases not matched to a gene. The CDR3 is made up of 15 amino acids. Here the CDR3 DNA reads TGTGCCAGCAGCTTGGTGGGGACTAGGAGGTACGAGCAGTACTTC. Its translation: CASSLVGTRRYEQYF.

The CDR3 DNA sequence: TGTGCCATCAGGCGGACAGGGGATTACAATGAGCAGTTCTTC. Translation: CAIRRTGDYNEQFF. The chain is built from TRBV10-3 and TRBJ2-1; 9 nucleotides align to TRBD1. CDR1 and CDR2 (germline): ENHRY, SYGVKD. CDR3 length: 14 residues. The junction had 4 bases not matched to a gene; V was cut back by 6 bases and J by 4 bases.

The chain joins TRBV5-1 to TRBJ1-1, with 7 bases identical to TRBD1. The CDR3 totals 14 residues. CDR1 is SGHRS and CDR2 is YFSETQ in the germline V gene. J lost 0 bases, V lost 8 bases, and 7 bases had no gene match. The CDR3 nucleotides read TGCGCCAGTCAAGAACAGGGGATGAACACTGAAGCTTTCTTT. Amino acids: CASQEQGMNTEAFF. The whole variable domain, remainder taken from reference TRBV5-1 and TRBJ1-1, is KAGVTQTPRYLIKTRGQQVTLSCSPISGHRSVSWYQQTPGQGLQFLFEYFSETQRNKGNFPGRFSGRQFSNSRSEMNVSTLELGDSALYLCASQEQGMNTEAFFGQGTRLTVV.

The chain has TRBV4-1 and TRBJ2-3; 9 bases agree with TRBD2. CDR1 MGHRA and CDR2 YSYEKL come from the germline V gene. The CDR3 sequence is 16 residues long. After removal of 3 bases from V and 3 bases from J, the junction contained 7 bases not matched to a gene. CDR3 sequence: CASSQTGAGGTDTQYF. CDR3 DNA: TGCGCCAGCAGCCAGACCGGGGCGGGAGGGACAGATACGCAGTATTTT.

A single count supports this clone. The chain is built from TRBV25-1 and TRBJ2-1; 8 positions match TRBD2. Unmatched junction bases numbered 8, after V lost 3 bases and J lost 10 bases. Germline V lookup: CDR1 MGHDK, CDR2 SYGVNS. The CDR3 covers 14 residues. The CDR3 DNA reads as TGTGCCAGCAGTGAGGGGAGACGGGAGGGAGAGCAGTTCTTC. It translates to CASSEGRREGEQFF.